This is a list of T cell receptor beta chains from one sample in a study of cytomegalovirus exposure and HLA in healthy donors. Assay: immunoSEQ multiplex PCR; the TCRdb copy retains only in-frame clones and omits some. The sample holds 95,000 to 120,000 clones, 74% seen once. The sequenced material came from PBMCs. These receptors all come from a middle-aged woman in good health and CMV-seropositive. Each CDR3 is given with its conserved first and last residue. Each record gives: D gene, clone size, V gene, J gene, CDR3 DNA, CDR3 protein. D genes are given only for firm matches. Some rows mark clone size as missing; the rest say once, few, many or name a class of expanded clone.

>NA|NA|TRBV27|TRBJ1-5
TGTGCCAGCAGTTTCGGTCGGGGGGCTGATCAGCCCCAGCATTTT
CASSFGRGADQPQHF
>TRBD1|NA|TRBV6-4|TRBJ1-1
TGTGCCAGCAGTACGGGACAGGGCAACACTGAAGCTTTCTTT
CASSTGQGNTEAFF
>NA|NA|TRBV7-9|TRBJ1-5
TGTGCCAGCAGCTCCCAAGGGAGGGGTCCAGAAAATAGCAATCAGCCCCAGCATTTT
CASSSQGRGPENSNQPQHF
>NA|NA|TRBV7-3|TRBJ2-1
TGTGCCAGCAGCCCCGTGGTGGGAGCGGCCCATGAGCAGTTCTTC
CASSPVVGAAHEQFF
>NA|NA|TRBV6-4|TRBJ2-7
TGTGCCAGCAGTGACTCTGGCAGGGATGTGGGATCCTACGAGCAGTACTTC
CASSDSGRDVGSYEQYF
>NA|once|TRBV2|TRBJ1-1
TGTGCCAGCAGGAGCCAAGGGGTGAACACTGAAGCTTTCTTT
CASRSQGVNTEAFF
>NA|NA|TRBV7-2|TRBJ2-1
TGTGCCAGCAGCCGTGGGGGGTACAATGAGCAGTTCTTC
CASSRGGYNEQFF
>TRBD2|few|TRBV6-4|TRBJ2-3
TGTGCCAGCAGTGACTCGAGCGGGGGCACAGATACGCAGTATTTT
CASSDSSGGTDTQYF
>TRBD1|NA|TRBV6-1|TRBJ2-7
TGTGCCAGCAGTGAGGGACAGGGGCCCTTCTACGAGCAGTACTTC
CASSEGQGPFYEQYF
>NA|few|TRBV5-6|TRBJ2-7
TGTGCCAGCAGCTTGGGAGACAGGACCTCCTACGAGCAGTACTTC
CASSLGDRTSYEQYF
>NA|NA|TRBV27|TRBJ2-7
TGTGCCAGCAGTTTAACTCTAGCCTACGAGCAGTACTTC
CASSLTLAYEQYF
>NA|NA|TRBV7-9|TRBJ2-3
TGTGCCAGCAGCTTATTGGGGGCTGGCACAGATACGCAGTATTTT
CASSLLGAGTDTQYF
>NA|few|TRBV19|TRBJ2-2
TGTGCCAGTAGTATAGCCTCCGGGACTAACACCGGGGAGCTGTTTTTT
CASSIASGTNTGELFF
>NA|few|TRBV6-1|TRBJ1-2
TGTGCCAGCAGGGAGGACTTATACTTCCGTGGCTACACCTTC
CASREDLYFRGYTF
>NA|NA|TRBV4-3|TRBJ1-1
TGCGCCAGCAGCCAAGATTGGGGCTGGGGCACTGAAGCTTTCTTT
CASSQDWGWGTEAFF
>TRBD2|NA|TRBV7-7|TRBJ2-7
TGTGCTAGCAGCCCCAGAGCGGGGGTTTCCTACGAGCAGTACTTC
CASSPRAGVSYEQYF
>NA|NA|TRBV7-9|TRBJ2-3
TGTTCCAGCAGCCGGGAAACCACAGATACGCAGTATTTT
CSSSRETTDTQYF
>TRBD2|NA|TRBV13|TRBJ2-1
TGTGCCAGCAGCCTACTAGCGGGTAATGAGCAGTTCTTC
CASSLLAGNEQFF
>TRBD2|NA|TRBV4-2|TRBJ2-5
TGTGCCAGCAGCTCCGGGACTAGCGTCCAAGAGACCCAGTACTTC
CASSSGTSVQETQYF
>NA|NA|TRBV28|TRBJ1-2
TGTGCCAGCAGTTGGGACCCCGACCAGGGGTTGGATGGCTACACCTTC
CASSWDPDQGLDGYTF
>NA|NA|TRBV9|TRBJ1-2
TGTGCCAGCAGCGTAATCTCAGGAAATGGTGGGTTCTATGGCTACACCTTC
CASSVISGNGGFYGYTF
>TRBD1|once|TRBV10-3|TRBJ2-3
TGTGCCATCAGCAGACCGGGACAGGGCCCTCTCCCAGATACGCAGTATTTT
CAISRPGQGPLPDTQYF
>TRBD1|NA|TRBV5-4|TRBJ1-2
TGTGCCAGCAGCTCGGGACAGGAAAGCTATGGCTACACCTTC
CASSSGQESYGYTF
>TRBD1|NA|TRBV7-3|TRBJ2-5
TGTGCCAGCAGCCCCGGACAGGGGGCCGGGGGAGAGACCCAGTACTTC
CASSPGQGAGGETQYF
>NA|few|TRBV7-2|TRBJ1-6
TGTGCCAGCAGCTCCCCACAGGGCGCCCGTCATTCACCCCTCCACTTT
CASSSPQGARHSPLHF
>TRBD1|NA|TRBV19|TRBJ2-7
TGTGCCAGTAGTATAGGCACAGGGGCTTACGAGCAGTACTTC
CASSIGTGAYEQYF
>TRBD2|NA|TRBV7-2|TRBJ2-3
TGTGCCAGCAGCTTAGGCTCCCGAGGTGCGGGGGGGCCGAATACGCAGTATTTT
CASSLGSRGAGGPNTQYF
>TRBD1|once|TRBV7-2|TRBJ1-5
TGTGCCAGCAGCTTCGACAGGGGTAGCAATCAGCCCCAGCATTTT
CASSFDRGSNQPQHF
>NA|once|TRBV30|TRBJ1-1
TGTGCCTGGAATCGCCAGGGGAACACTGAAGCTTTCTTT
CAWNRQGNTEAFF
>TRBD1|NA|TRBV4-2|TRBJ1-1
TGTGCCAGCAGCCAAGGACAGGGAGTTGAAGCTTTCTTT
CASSQGQGVEAFF
>TRBD2|NA|TRBV18|TRBJ2-7
TGTGCCAGCTCGGCGGGACTAGCGGGGCTAGGTTACGAGCAGTACTTC
CASSAGLAGLGYEQYF
>NA|once|TRBV12-5|TRBJ2-1
TGTGCTAGTGGTCTAATGGAGTTTGAGCAGTTCTTC
CASGLMEFEQFF
>NA|NA|TRBV18|TRBJ2-7
TGTGCCAGCTCACCCTCCAGGGGTAAGGCCTACGAGCAGTACTTC
CASSPSRGKAYEQYF
>TRBD2|NA|TRBV4-1|TRBJ2-1
TGCGCCAGCAGCCAACTGGAGAGAACTAGCGGCAATGAGCAGTTCTTC
CASSQLERTSGNEQFF
>TRBD1|NA|TRBV5-6|TRBJ1-6
TGTGCCAGCAGCTTGTGGACAGGGGGAAGAATTGATTCACCCCTCCACTTT
CASSLWTGGRIDSPLHF
>NA|few|TRBV7-2|TRBJ1-6
TGTGCCAGCAGCTTACAGGGAAACGGCTATAATTCACCCCTCCACTTT
CASSLQGNGYNSPLHF
>NA|NA|TRBV29-1|TRBJ2-1
TGCAGCGTTGGGAGGGCAGGGGGAGGCAATGAGCAGTTCTTC
CSVGRAGGGNEQFF